This T cell receptor (beta chain) was identified in a study of post-analysis software for immune sequencing data. Overall study: There were relapsing-remitting, secondary progressive and progressive-relapsing multiple sclerosis among the disease courses included. Overall study findings and caveats: A few TRBV segments appeared more often in patients than in controls, and TRBV5-6, TRBV5-1 and TRBV20-1 were among these. Comparison with controls showed significantly lower normalized Chao1 diversity in multiple sclerosis patients.

Notes on this clonotype: Its antigen remains unknown.

The library was made from cDNA and included unique molecular identifiers. The yield from roughly 1 to 10 million T cells was roughly 500,000 cDNA molecules in total. From the PCR reads, TCRdb called clonotypes with MiXCR, one entry per CDR3 protein. The sample records hundreds of thousands of distinct CDR3 sequences, 53% being singletons. In germline, CDR1 is LNHNV, CDR2 YYDKDF (reference sequence). The CDR3 sequence is 16 residues long. The sequenced material came from blood. This TCR came from a girl aged 10-17 years with multiple sclerosis. The rearrangement links TRBV15 to TRBJ2-4, with D maybe TRBD1 (5 bases). The J call may be mistaken, given a closer DNA end match to TRBJ2-5. DNA for the CDR3: TGTGCCACCAGCAGAGATGAAGGGGCGCTTGGTGAGACCCAGTACTTC. This codes for CATSRDEGALGETQYF.